This T cell receptor beta chain stems from a study of cytomegalovirus exposure and HLA in healthy donors. For this clone: What it recognizes is unknown.

Researchers ran the PCR with 60 Vbeta and 13 Jbeta primers. Produced via immunoSEQ multiplex PCR; TCRdb's table is partial and in-frame only. Here the sample spans roughly 200,000 clones, approximately 90% being singletons. The CDR3 contains 14 residues. From germline, CDR1 is SEHNR and CDR2 FQNEAQ (reference sequence). General study results and limits: When analyzed later, the rates of TCR association showed variation by HLA locus, with DRB1 the most and HLA-C the fewest.

Sequenced: PBMCs. The chain employs TRBV7-9 and TRBJ2-5; D is perhaps TRBD1 (5 bases). The tail of the sequence fits TRBJ2-7 better, so the J call may be wrong. This TCR was sampled from a woman younger than 35 in good health and CMV-seronegative. CDR3 residues: CASSQATGSYEQYF. The CDR3, as DNA: TGTGCCAGCAGCCAAGCTACAGGTTCCTACGAGCAGTACTTC.